The sequence of this T cell receptor beta chain was determined in a study of OX40 agonist ivuxolimab in advanced cancers. Study background: At 0.01 to 10 mg/kg, ivuxolimab was administered intravenously to patients every 2 weeks. Study-level findings and limits: CD8+ T cells averaged more expanded clones than CD4+. Individuals who were partial responders at 0.1-3.0 mg/kg had clonal expansion that ranked among the lowest.

The repertoire was sequenced with immunoSEQ multiplex PCR; TCRdb's copy has only in-frame clones and lacks some. This sample has about 38,000 clones; around 92% occur once, and the top ten carry approximately 9.7%. With regard to this clone: Its antigen remains unidentified.

Sampling times: baseline, cycle 4 day 1, cycle 7 day 1. This CDR3 has 12 amino acids. Looked up from germline, CDR1 is SGHVS and CDR2 is FQNEAQ. Trimming took 4 bases from V and 6 from J, leaving 7 bases between them. Sample: CD4+ or CD8+ T cells sorted from blood, taken in a trial of the OX40 agonist ivuxolimab. The chain recombines TRBV7-8 with TRBJ2-1; D gene unclear. This TCR derives from an adult with an advanced solid tumor such as melanoma, head and neck, liver or kidney cancer. CDR3 coding DNA: TGTGCCAGCAGCTCAAGCCTCAATGAGCAGTTCTTC. It is translated as CASSSSLNEQFF.